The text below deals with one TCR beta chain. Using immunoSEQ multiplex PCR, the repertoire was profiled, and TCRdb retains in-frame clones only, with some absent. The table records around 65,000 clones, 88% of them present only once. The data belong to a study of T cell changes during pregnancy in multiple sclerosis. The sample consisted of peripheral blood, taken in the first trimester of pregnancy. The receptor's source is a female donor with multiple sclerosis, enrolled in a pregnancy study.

CDR3 coding DNA: TGTGCCAGCAGCTCGCGGGACAGGGGCTCGAACACTGAAGCTTTCTTT. Protein: CASSSRDRGSNTEAFF. The rearrangement links TRBV13 to TRBJ1-1; 10 nucleotides line up with TRBD1. Per germline, CDR1 PRHDT and CDR2 FYEKMQ (reference sequence). V lost 4 bases, J lost 1 base, and 6 bases stayed unmatched. There are 16 residues in the CDR3.